Sequencing of this T cell receptor (beta chain) was carried out in a study of blood T cell repertoires in COVID-19. In the study overall: Samples representing acute and convalescent COVID-19 were sourced from the United States, Italy and Spain. The cDNA or gDNA used as material had been derived from T cells, B-cell-depleted T cells, or PBMCs.

CDR1 and CDR2 from the germline V gene are MNHEY and SMNVEV (reference sequence). This CDR3 has 15 residues. Losses at the gene ends were 2 bases for V and 5 bases for J; bases not matched to a gene: 3. Original processing notes: Using reference gene primer amplification, nucleated cell counts were estimated. The repertoire was sequenced with immunoSEQ multiplex PCR; TCRdb's copy has only in-frame clones and lacks some. The D gene and trimming were derived from the DNA, and the V and J assignments and clone size from that table. The sample has 90,000 to 130,000 clones; 70% to 80% are singletons. A few counts support this clone.

The clonotype comes from a woman aged 60-75 years with acute or convalescent COVID-19. The sequencing sample was made of peripheral blood. V gene TRBV27 combines with J gene TRBJ2-5; 12 bases are a match to TRBD2. CDR3 nucleotide sequence: TGTGCCAGCAGTTTAGCTAGCGGGGGGGCCGAGACCCAGTACTTC. Its protein is CASSLASGGAETQYF.